This TCR beta chain comes out of a study of T cell repertoires in ileal Crohn's disease. Whole-study context: Median disease duration was about 8.5 years; roughly 35% smoked at surgery. Postoperative therapy was given to about half: roughly twelve thiopurines, about 20 anti-TNF agents. Every patient was operated on for stricturing (about 60%) or penetrating (about 39%) complications.

With 5 bases removed from V and 2 bases from J, the gap between germline ends came to 13 bases. The CDR3 totals 15 residues. Germline CDR1 SGHRS, CDR2 YFSETQ. Only in-frame clones appear in the TCRdb table, and some are missing; sequencing was by immunoSEQ multiplex PCR. The sample shows roughly 7,000 clones, nearly 85% of them seen only once. This clone has only one observation. What was sequenced was ileal tissue. This receptor was identified in an adult with Crohn's disease. This chain uses TRBV5-1 with TRBJ2-2, with a tentative D call TRBD2 (5 bases). CDR3 in amino acids: CASSHSSPNTGELFF. The CDR3 nucleotides are TGCGCCAGCAGTCATTCTAGCCCCAACACCGGGGAGCTGTTTTTT.